Shown below are 2 T cell receptor beta chains from a single sample sequenced in a study of blood T cell repertoires in COVID-19. This table comes from immunoSEQ multiplex PCR, and its TCRdb copy is limited to in-frame clones, with some not included. The sample has some 260,000 clones, approximately 86% seen once. Sample: peripheral blood. The receptor source for this set is a woman aged 30 to 39 with acute or convalescent COVID-19.

The chain is built from TRBV7-2 and TRBJ2-7; a weak D match, TRBD1 (5 bases). CDR1 and CDR2 from the germline V gene are SGHTA and FQGNSA. The CDR3 length is 14 residues. Between the trimmed V and J ends, which lost 4 bases and 4 bases, there was a span of 14 bases. CDR3 loop: CASSSRQPVYEQYF. DNA for the CDR3: TGTGCCAGCAGCTCCAGACAGCCAGTGTACGAGCAGTACTTC.

The chain links TRBV5-6 to TRBJ2-7; 9 bases match TRBD2. Per germline, CDR1 SGHDT and CDR2 YYEEEE. This CDR3 is built from 16 residues. V shed 5 bases and J 3 bases; nucleotides not matched to a gene: 12. CDR3 amino acids: CASSPVGTSTYYEQYF. Here the CDR3 DNA reads TGTGCCAGCAGTCCCGTCGGGACTAGCACCTACTACGAGCAGTACTTC.